This TCR beta chain was sequenced during a study of OX40 agonist ivuxolimab in advanced cancers. Overall study context: In this cohort, patients received ivuxolimab, an agonistic anti-OX40 (CD134) antibody.

Study-wide points: Among expanded peripheral T cells, antigen specificity went undetermined.

This clone was found once. Its specificity is not known. The germline V gene encodes CDR1 SEHNR and CDR2 FQNEAQ (reference sequence). The CDR3 length is 19 residues. V was trimmed by 1 base and J by 2 bases, leaving 18 bases between them. TCRdb keeps only in-frame clones here, not all; method: immunoSEQ multiplex PCR. The data show tens of thousands of clones, with over 80% seen just once and nearly 9.5% held by the top ten. This specimen consisted of CD4+ or CD8+ T cells sorted from blood, obtained in a trial of the OX40 agonist ivuxolimab. The TCR comes from an adult with an advanced solid tumor such as melanoma, head and neck, liver or kidney cancer. The chain employs TRBV7-9 and TRBJ2-6; D might be TRBD1 (5 bases). The CDR3 coding sequence is TGTGCCAGCAGCTTAGGCTCCGCAGGGTTATTAGCTGGGGCCAACGTCCTGACTTTC. Amino acid sequence: CASSLGSAGLLAGANVLTF.